The 19 T cell receptor beta chains listed next were all sequenced from one sample in a study of T cell changes during pregnancy in multiple sclerosis. Assay used: immunoSEQ multiplex PCR; TCRdb lists only in-frame clones, some missing. The sample lists around 39,000 clones; roughly 88% were seen once. This specimen consisted of CD8+ T cells from peripheral blood mononuclear cells, obtained in the first trimester of pregnancy. The receptors were gathered from a female donor with multiple sclerosis, enrolled in a pregnancy study.

J is TRBJ2-1 and V is TRBV4-1; D might be TRBD2 (5 bases). The germline gives CDR1 MGHRA, CDR2 YSYEKL. There are 14 residues in the CDR3. V was clipped by 1 base and J by 5 bases, with 9 bases between them. For the CDR3, the DNA is TGCGCCAGCAGCCAAGTGAGAGGGAACAATGAGCAGTTCTTC. Its protein product is CASSQVRGNNEQFF.

The gene calls are TRBV6-5 and TRBJ1-3, with D hard to call. The CDR3 length is 12 residues. Trimming pared 10 bases from V and 4 bases from J, leaving 11 bases between. Germline V lookup: CDR1 MNHEY, CDR2 SVGAGI. CDR3 region: CATRAVGNTIYF. Written as DNA, the CDR3 is TGTGCCACGAGGGCGGTGGGAAACACCATATATTTT.

The rearrangement joins TRBV15 to TRBJ1-5; no clear D. Trimming pared 1 base from V and 3 bases from J, leaving 10 bases between. This CDR3 has 15 amino acids. Germline CDR1 is LNHNV and CDR2 is YYDKDF (reference sequence). CDR3 loop: CATSRGENPNQPQHF. For the CDR3, the DNA is TGTGCCACCAGCAGAGGAGAAAATCCCAATCAGCCCCAGCATTTT.

J is TRBJ1-1 and V is TRBV7-8; weak D call: TRBD1 (5 bases). V was pared by 7 bases and J by 2 bases, with 20 bases between. CDR3 size: 16 residues. Germline lookup yields CDR1 SGHVS and CDR2 FQNEAQ. CDR3 bases: TGTGCCAGCAACACCCATGACCAGACAGAAAACACTGAAGCTTTCTTT. It yields the protein CASNTHDQTENTEAFF.

Turning to this clone: A read error may produce the germline difference seen at one junction end. The chain couples TRBV6-1 to TRBJ2-7; tentatively, D is TRBD2 (5 bases). This CDR3 contains 15 residues. The germline V gene encodes CDR1 MNHNS and CDR2 SASEGT. This CDR3 reads CASNEHETGTYEQYF. The CDR3 DNA follows: TGTGCCAGCAATGAACATGAGACGGGAACCTACGAGCAGTACTTC.

V gene TRBV9 combines with J gene TRBJ2-3; 10 positions agree with TRBD2. V shed 0 bases, J shed 1 base, and the junction held 2 bases outside the gene matches. The CDR3 sequence is 16 residues long. Germline V gives CDR1 SGDLS, CDR2 YYNGEE. The CDR3 here is CASSVVLAGGTDTQYF. In DNA, the CDR3 is TGTGCCAGCAGCGTAGTCCTAGCGGGGGGCACAGATACGCAGTATTTT.

This clone has a single count. The rearrangement uses TRBV2 and TRBJ2-5; D not certain. Trimming stripped 4 bases from V and 0 bases from J, with 15 bases between. This CDR3 comprises 16 residues. Germline CDR1 and CDR2: SNHLY and FYNNEI. This CDR3 reads CASSGSGNTNQETQYF. The CDR3 bases are TGTGCCAGCAGTGGTAGTGGAAATACTAACCAAGAGACCCAGTACTTC.

V and J are TRBV19 and TRBJ2-4; 11 nucleotides align to TRBD1. The CDR3 runs 17 residues. The germline CDR1 and CDR2 sequences are LNHDA and SQIVND (reference sequence). The V segment lost 7 bases and the J segment 4 bases; nucleotides outside the gene matches: 12. The chain's CDR3 is CASKDVGTGGLKNIQYF. CDR3 DNA sequence: TGTGCCAGTAAGGATGTCGGGACAGGGGGTCTGAAAAACATTCAGTACTTC.

This clone is categorized as medium-sized (0.01 to 0.1%). The rearrangement uses TRBV19 and TRBJ2-7; 7 positions agree with TRBD2. J lost 3 bases, V lost 3 bases, and 2 bases had no gene match. The CDR3 runs 13 residues. Germline assignment: CDR1 LNHDA and CDR2 SQIVND (reference sequence). CDR3 loop: CASSIGEGYEQYF. The CDR3 bases are TGTGCCAGTAGTATCGGGGAGGGCTACGAGCAGTACTTC.

The chain has TRBV5-5 and TRBJ1-4; D is perhaps TRBD1 (6 bases). The V gene lost 5 bases and the J gene lost 0 bases, with 14 bases spanning the gap. This CDR3 has 16 residues. CDR1 and CDR2 (germline): SGHKS, YYEKEE (reference sequence). The CDR3, as DNA: TGTGCCAGCAGTTTTAGGACAGTCCCAACTAATGAAAAACTGTTTTTT. This translates into CASSFRTVPTNEKLFF.

The V call is TRBV6-6, the J call TRBJ2-1, with 8 bases matching TRBD1. CDR1 is MNHNY, CDR2 SVGAGI, per germline (reference sequence). This CDR3 contains 15 residues. J was trimmed by 5 bases and V by 4 bases; bases with no gene match: 7. The CDR3 nucleotides read TGTGCCAGCAGTTCCTGGGACAGGAGCCACAATGAGCAGTTCTTC. Amino acids: CASSSWDRSHNEQFF.

This rearrangement joins TRBV6-1 to TRBJ2-5, with 9 bases fitting TRBD1. The CDR3 totals 16 residues. Unmatched junction bases numbered 11, after V lost 2 bases and J lost 7 bases. Germline lookup yields CDR1 MNHNS and CDR2 SASEGT. The CDR3: CASSERAGTGFATQYF. The CDR3 bases are TGTGCCAGCAGTGAACGAGCCGGGACAGGGTTTGCGACCCAGTACTTC.

The chain combines TRBV9 with TRBJ2-2; 15 bases are a match to TRBD2. The junction had 5 bases not matched to a gene; V was cut back by 4 bases and J by 7 bases. The CDR3 totals 16 residues. CDR1 is SGDLS and CDR2 is YYNGEE in the germline V gene. The CDR3 DNA is TGTGCCAGCAGCAGCCGGACTAGCGGGGGGGGCGGGGAGCTGTTTTTT. Translation: CASSSRTSGGGGELFF.

The chain links TRBV7-9 to TRBJ1-1; TRBD1 aligns across 9 bases. The CDR3 loop spans 16 amino acids. V was clipped by 5 bases and J by 0 bases; unmatched bases: 7. Germline CDR1 and CDR2: SEHNR and FQNEAQ (reference sequence). CDR3 DNA sequence: TGTGCCAGCAGCCAGGACAGGGGATTCATGAACACTGAAGCTTTCTTT. Encoded protein: CASSQDRGFMNTEAFF.

V and J are TRBV11-2 and TRBJ2-1; 12 nucleotides align to TRBD2. The CDR3 contains 15 residues. Germline trimming cut 2 bases from V and 8 bases from J; bases unmatched to any gene: 4. Looked up from germline, CDR1 is SGHAT and CDR2 is FQNNGV. The DNA for the CDR3 is TGTGCCAGCAGCTTAATTGCTAGCGGGGGGGATGAGCAGTTCTTC. Encoded protein: CASSLIASGGDEQFF.

The chain employs TRBV6-1 and TRBJ1-5; D might be TRBD1 (5 bases). V was pared by 6 bases and J by 5 bases, with 11 bases between. Germline lookup yields CDR1 MNHNS and CDR2 SASEGT. The CDR3 totals 13 residues. CDR3: CASRDQGYQPQHF. CDR3 bases: TGTGCCAGCAGGGACCAGGGCTATCAGCCCCAGCATTTT.

CDR3 in amino acids: CSVEDRLAGVYGYTF. The CDR3 bases are TGCAGCGTTGAAGATCGGCTGGCAGGGGTCTATGGCTACACCTTC. The chain recombines TRBV29-1 with TRBJ1-2; TRBD1 might be the D (6 bases). The V gene lost 0 bases and the J gene lost 4 bases, with 15 bases spanning the gap. The CDR3 totals 15 residues. The germline V gene encodes CDR1 SQVTM and CDR2 ANQGSEA. The whole variable domain, remainder taken from reference TRBV29-1 and TRBJ1-2, is SAVISQKPSRDICQRGTSLTIQCQVDSQVTMMFWYRQQPGQSLTLIATANQGSEATYESGFVIDKFPISRPNLTFSTLTVSNMSPEDSSIYLCSVEDRLAGVYGYTFGSGTRLTVV.

The chain joins TRBV27 to TRBJ2-5; D is ambiguous. Germline V lookup: CDR1 MNHEY, CDR2 SMNVEV (reference sequence). The CDR3 is 13 residues long. Deletions cut 5 bases from V and 1 base from J, with 8 bases between. CDR3 DNA sequence: TGTGCCAGCAGTCCTACCCCCCAAGAGACCCAGTACTTC. Translated: CASSPTPQETQYF.

The rearrangement uses TRBV9 and TRBJ1-2; 8 nucleotides match TRBD1. In germline, CDR1 is SGDLS, CDR2 YYNGEE. The CDR3 runs to 14 residues. Trimming removed 1 base from V and 5 bases from J; junction bases left unmatched: 4. The CDR3 loop is CASSVQGAGYGYTF. CDR3 in DNA: TGTGCCAGCAGCGTACAGGGGGCAGGGTATGGCTACACCTTC.